The present T cell receptor (beta chain) was sequenced within a study of cytomegalovirus exposure and HLA in healthy donors. About the research overall: In a later analysis, the 130 or so validation repertoires were reported to have used the same platform as the roughly 610 first-cohort repertoires.

General study findings and limits: Associated with cytomegalovirus, according to the listing, were around 160 TCR beta chains. Rare sequences made up most TCRs, while some public TCRs were found in many donors.

Separation from the roughly 680-subject first cohort characterized the roughly 130-subject validation cohort, to which the donors belonged. CDR3 length equals 17 residues. The trim removed 0 bases at V and 0 bases at J, leaving 5 bases unmatched. Germline values: CDR1 SGDLS, CDR2 YYNGEE. Libraries were prepared by immunoSEQ multiplex PCR; TCRdb keeps only in-frame clonotypes and omits some of them. This table has around 180,000 clones, around 84% appearing once. In the case of this clone: Its matching antigen is unknown.

The chain is built from TRBV9 and TRBJ2-1; 8 bases are a match to TRBD2. Sequencing was carried out using PBMCs. This clonotype was obtained from a man aged 18 to 35 in good health and CMV-seropositive. This CDR3 reads CASSVELAASSYNEQFF. CDR3 nucleotide sequence: TGTGCCAGCAGCGTAGAACTAGCGGCGAGCTCCTACAATGAGCAGTTCTTC. Full variable domain (outside the CDR3, taken from reference TRBV9 and TRBJ2-1): DSGVTQTPKHLITATGQRVTLRCSPRSGDLSVYWYQQSLDQGLQFLIQYYNGEERAKGNILERFSAQQFPDLHSELNLSSLELGDSALYFCASSVELAASSYNEQFFGPGTRLTVL.